A single sample is the source of the 6 T cell receptor beta chains below, sequenced in a study of T-cell memory formation after mild COVID-19. TCRdb fed the 5' RACE reads into MiXCR, producing one record per CDR3 protein. The table records approximately 300,000 distinct CDR3 sequences, 15% of them present only once. The sequenced sample was PBMCs or a T cell subset sorted from them (not recorded which). Receptors originate from a man aged 18 to 29 who had mild COVID-19 (a few samples of this study predate the infection). Cell type and time point are not known.

In this sample, this clonotype turned up many times. This chain connects TRBV5-1 to TRBJ1-2; D possibly corresponds to TRBD1 (6 bases). The V and J ends lost 3 bases and 2 bases respectively, with 14 bases between them. The CDR3 is 15 residues long. Germline values: CDR1 SGHRS, CDR2 YFSETQ. The CDR3 coding sequence is TGCGCCAGCAGCTCTTCGGACAGACAAAACTATGGCTACACCTTC. This sequence encodes CASSSSDRQNYGYTF.

The chain combines TRBV5-1 with TRBJ2-2; D possibly matches TRBD1 or TRBD2 (5 bases each). V was cut by 4 bases and J by 0 bases, with 13 bases left in between. The CDR3 sequence is 16 residues long. Per the germline V gene, CDR1 is SGHRS and CDR2 is YFSETQ. The CDR3: CASSSGTGPNTGELFF. The CDR3 DNA sequence: TGCGCCAGCAGCAGTGGGACGGGACCGAACACCGGGGAGCTGTTTTTT.

This clonotype showed up just a few times. The rearrangement links TRBV7-8 to TRBJ1-1, with TRBD1 matching 9 bases. With 5 bases clipped from V and 4 bases from J, the junction kept 8 bases outside the gene matches. This CDR3 is built from 15 residues. Germline values: CDR1 SGHVS, CDR2 FQNEAQ. The CDR3 bases are TGTGCCAGCAGCGCGCGGGGACAGGGCGGCACTGAAGCTTTCTTT. Translation: CASSARGQGGTEAFF.

This clonotype was seen a handful of times. The chain links TRBV5-1 to TRBJ2-3, with TRBD2 matching 10 bases. Germline CDR1 SGHRS, CDR2 YFSETQ. The trim removed 4 bases at V and 0 bases at J, leaving 5 bases unmatched. This CDR3 is built from 16 residues. CDR3 region: CASSPGLAVSTDTQYF. CDR3 DNA sequence: TGCGCCAGCAGCCCAGGACTAGCGGTGAGCACAGATACGCAGTATTTT. Supplemented by reference TRBV5-1 and TRBJ2-3, the full variable domain reads KAGVTQTPRYLIKTRGQQVTLSCSPISGHRSVSWYQQTPGQGLQFLFEYFSETQRNKGNFPGRFSGRQFSNSRSEMNVSTLELGDSALYLCASSPGLAVSTDTQYFGPGTRLTVL.

In its sample, this clonotype was seen a few times. The gene calls are TRBV10-3 and TRBJ2-1; TRBD1 is a possible D gene (6 bases). Trimming removed 11 bases at V and 5 bases at J, with 16 bases between. This CDR3 comprises 13 residues. The germline gives CDR1 ENHRY, CDR2 SYGVKD. The CDR3: CAAHRAEDNEQFF. The DNA of the CDR3 is TGTGCCGCGCACAGGGCGGAGGACAATGAGCAGTTCTTC.

The gene calls are TRBV7-9 and TRBJ2-1; tentatively, D is TRBD2 (5 bases). V lost 5 bases to trimming and J lost 7 bases, with 9 bases between them. CDR3 size: 12 residues. In germline, CDR1 is SEHNR, CDR2 FQNEAQ (reference sequence). The CDR3 sequence is CASSATRNEQFF. The CDR3 region has the DNA TGTGCCAGCAGCGCCACTAGAAATGAGCAGTTCTTC.